This TCR beta chain emerged from a study of cytomegalovirus exposure and HLA in healthy donors. The CDR3 runs 17 residues. Germline loops: CDR1 SGHVS, CDR2 FQNEAQ. V lost 5 bases and J lost 2; bases outside the gene matches: 11. PCR was performed using 60 Vbeta and 13 Jbeta primers. The table came from immunoSEQ multiplex PCR; TCRdb's copy has only in-frame clones and leaves some out. There are some 120,000 clones in the sample; over 9.5% occur only once, and approximately 4.4% lies in the top ten. The sequence came from a woman under 30 in good health and CMV-seropositive. Sample: PBMCs. The chain is built from TRBV7-8 and TRBJ2-1, with 8 bases lining up with TRBD2. The CDR3 region has the DNA TGTGCCAGCAGCCGTCGGGGAGCGGGAGTAGCCTACAATGAGCAGTTCTTC. Protein product: CASSRRGAGVAYNEQFF.